Described below is a single T cell receptor (beta chain) sequence and its context. Its antigen remains unidentified. This sample is part of a study of CXCR3-negative and CXCR3-positive naive CD8 T cells (dated by TCRdb to the late 2010s). With respect to the entire study: About 135 million TRB reads were obtained in total, roughly 1.5 +/- 0.3 million reads per library. Diversity and physicochemical repertoire analyses were performed on about 12 donors pooled from two independent experiments. Naive subsets from five or six donors and memory cells from 3 donors were included in the TRBV-TRBJ cluster analysis. The research as a whole found: Because CXCR3 expression was partially decreased after cryopreservation, freshly isolated PBMCs were used for most assays. Because surface CD5, which has been linked to self-reactivity in mice, was comparable between naive subsets, TCR interaction strength was also inferred from TRB CDR3 physicochemical properties. Within the same donor, TRBV-TRBJ usage looked similar between naive CXCR3-negative and CXCR3-positive cells, but memory cells had distinct patterns. TRB CDR3s from CXCR3-positive naive cells showed higher hydrophobicity (lower Kidera factor 4), lower energy, and higher strength and volume indices than CXCR3-negative naive cells. Comparably high repertoire diversity was found in both naive subsets, whereas much lower repertoire diversity was found in memory CD8+ T cells.

Spanning cysteine to phenylalanine, the CDR3 consists of 12 amino acids. No coding sequence is recorded. CDR1 and CDR2 are read off the germline V gene (reference sequence) as LNHNV and YYDKDF. Each CD8+ T cell subset was flow-sorted in triplicate, and 300,000 to 350,000 cells per subset were placed directly into RLT lysis buffer. Naive CD8+ T cells were defined stringently as CD45RO-CCR7+CD27+CD95- to exclude memory contaminants. Standard density gradient centrifugation was used to isolate peripheral blood mononuclear cells from buffy coats. Naive CXCR3-negative and CXCR3-positive CD8+ T cells were flow-sorted using a FACSAria III. Total RNA was extracted from sorted cells using an RNeasy Mini Kit. Data came from a NextSeq 550. The Human TCR Profiling Kit (MiLaboratory) was used to make UMI-labeled 5' RACE TRB cDNA libraries. cDNA synthesis used the entire amount of extracted RNA, and PCR amplification then used the entire amount of cDNA produced. Libraries were prepared in parallel using an identical number of PCR cycles. The authors' analysis ran thus. MIGEC and MiXCR extracted about 53,000 +/- 10,000 unique UMI-labeled TRB cDNA molecules per library, requiring at least two reads per UMI. On average, each library contained 40,000 +/- 10,000 functional in-frame TRB CDR3 nucleotide clonotypes without stop codons. After downsampling to 5000 UMI-labeled TRB molecules per sample, diversity metrics such as normalized Shannon-Wiener and Chao1 were calculated in VDJtools. Clonotype-size-weighted physicochemical properties of the central five CDR3 residues (interaction energy, strength, volume and Kidera factor 4) were computed in VDJtools. The reads went through TCRdb reprocessing, and each CDR3 protein sequence gets one entry with no DNA. TCRdb, rather than the study authors, made the V and J calls. This specimen's table enumerates 150,000 or so distinct CDR3 sequences. Of the sample, 0.29% falls within the top ten clones.

The TCR sequence derives from a human donor in good health. Some clones in this sample may be carry-over from other donors' samples. Sequencing was carried out using naive CXCR3- CD8+ T cells from blood. Sample cell subset or site, as interpreted from the label and publication: CD45RO-CCR7+CD27+CD95- naive CD8+ T cells lacking CXCR3 (TNR3-). The chain is made from TRBV15 and TRBJ1-1. The CDR3 loop reads CATSRLNTEAFF.